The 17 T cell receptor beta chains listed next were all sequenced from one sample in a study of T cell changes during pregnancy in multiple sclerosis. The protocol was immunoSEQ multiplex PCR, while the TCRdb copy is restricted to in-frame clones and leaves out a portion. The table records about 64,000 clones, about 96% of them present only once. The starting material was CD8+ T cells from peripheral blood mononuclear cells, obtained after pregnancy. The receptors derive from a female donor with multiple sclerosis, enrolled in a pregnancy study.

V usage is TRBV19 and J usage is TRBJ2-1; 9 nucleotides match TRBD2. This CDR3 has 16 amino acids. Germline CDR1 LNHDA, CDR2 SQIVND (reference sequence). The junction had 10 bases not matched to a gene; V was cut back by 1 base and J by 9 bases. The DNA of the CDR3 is TGTGCCAGTAGTATAGGTGGCGGGAGGGCCGGGGGTGAGCAGTTCTTC. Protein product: CASSIGGGRAGGEQFF.

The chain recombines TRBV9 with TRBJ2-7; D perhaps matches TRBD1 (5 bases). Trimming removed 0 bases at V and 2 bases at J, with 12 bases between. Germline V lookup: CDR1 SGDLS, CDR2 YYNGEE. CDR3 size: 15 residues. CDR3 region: CASSVAGTGPYEQYF. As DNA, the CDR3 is TGTGCCAGCAGCGTAGCTGGTACAGGCCCCTACGAGCAGTACTTC.

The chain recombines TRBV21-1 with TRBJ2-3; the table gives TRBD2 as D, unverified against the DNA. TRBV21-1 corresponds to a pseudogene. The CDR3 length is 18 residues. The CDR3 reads CASRAGTSGLDGTDTQYF. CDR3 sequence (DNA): TGTGCCAGCCGGGCCGGGACTAGCGGGCTTGATGGCACAGATACGCAGTATTTT.

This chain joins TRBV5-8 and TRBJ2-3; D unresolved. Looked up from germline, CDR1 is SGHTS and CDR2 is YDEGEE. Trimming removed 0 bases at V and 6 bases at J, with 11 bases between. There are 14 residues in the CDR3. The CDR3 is CASSLGEQVDTQYF. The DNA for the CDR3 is TGTGCCAGCAGCTTGGGAGAGCAGGTGGATACGCAGTATTTT. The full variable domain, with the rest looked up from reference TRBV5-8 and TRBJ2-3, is EAGVTQSPTHLIKTRGQQATLRCSPISGHTSVYWYQQALGLGLQFLLWYDEGEERNRGNFPPRFSGRQFPNYSSELNVNALELEDSALYLCASSLGEQVDTQYFGPGTRLTVL.

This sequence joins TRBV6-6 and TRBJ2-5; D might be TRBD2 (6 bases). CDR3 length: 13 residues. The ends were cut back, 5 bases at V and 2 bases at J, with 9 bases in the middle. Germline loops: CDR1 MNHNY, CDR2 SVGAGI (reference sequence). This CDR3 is CASSTGEQETQYF. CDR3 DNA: TGTGCCAGCAGTACGGGGGAACAAGAGACCCAGTACTTC.

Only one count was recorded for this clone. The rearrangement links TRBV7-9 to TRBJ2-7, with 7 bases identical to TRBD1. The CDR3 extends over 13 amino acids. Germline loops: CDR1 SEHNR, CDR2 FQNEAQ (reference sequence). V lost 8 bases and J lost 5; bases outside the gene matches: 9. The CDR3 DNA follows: TGTGCCAGCTTACAGGGGAGTGACGACGAGCAGTACTTC. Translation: CASLQGSDDEQYF.

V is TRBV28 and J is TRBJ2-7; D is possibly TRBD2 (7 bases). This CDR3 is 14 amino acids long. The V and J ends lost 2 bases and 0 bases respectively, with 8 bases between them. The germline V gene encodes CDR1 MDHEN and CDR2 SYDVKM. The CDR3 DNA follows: TGTGCCAGCAGTTTAAGGGGGGGCTCCTACGAGCAGTACTTC. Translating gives CASSLRGGSYEQYF.

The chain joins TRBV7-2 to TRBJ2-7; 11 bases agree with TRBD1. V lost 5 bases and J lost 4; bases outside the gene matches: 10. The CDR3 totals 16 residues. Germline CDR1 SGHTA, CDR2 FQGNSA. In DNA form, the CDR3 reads TGTGCCAGCAGCACACCGCGGGACAGGGGGGGGTACGAGCAGTACTTC. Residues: CASSTPRDRGGYEQYF.

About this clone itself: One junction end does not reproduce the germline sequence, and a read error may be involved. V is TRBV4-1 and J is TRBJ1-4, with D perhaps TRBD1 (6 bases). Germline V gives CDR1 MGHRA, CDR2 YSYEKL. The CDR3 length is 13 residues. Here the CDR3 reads CASSQVDGQYVLF. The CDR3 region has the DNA TGCGCCAGCAGCCAAGTCGACGGACAGTACGTGTTATTT.

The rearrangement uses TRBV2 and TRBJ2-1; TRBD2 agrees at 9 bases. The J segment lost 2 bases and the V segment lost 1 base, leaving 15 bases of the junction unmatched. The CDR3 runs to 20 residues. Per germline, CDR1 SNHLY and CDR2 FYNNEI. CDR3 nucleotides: TGTGCCAGCAGTGAAGAAGAGAGGACTAGCGCCTTTTCCGCCTACAATGAGCAGTTCTTC. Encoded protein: CASSEEERTSAFSAYNEQFF.

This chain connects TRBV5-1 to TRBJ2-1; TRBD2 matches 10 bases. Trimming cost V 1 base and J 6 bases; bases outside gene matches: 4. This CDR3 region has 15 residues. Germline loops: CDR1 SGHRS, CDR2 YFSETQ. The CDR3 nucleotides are TGCGCCAGCAGCTTGCTAGCGGGAGAAGGCAATGAGCAGTTCTTC. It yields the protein CASSLLAGEGNEQFF.

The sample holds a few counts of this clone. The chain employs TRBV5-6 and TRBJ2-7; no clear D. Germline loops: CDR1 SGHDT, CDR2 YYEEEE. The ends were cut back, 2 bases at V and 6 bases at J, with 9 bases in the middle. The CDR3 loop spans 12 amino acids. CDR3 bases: TGTGCCAGCAGCTTTCTAGAATCCGAGCAGTACTTC. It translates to CASSFLESEQYF.

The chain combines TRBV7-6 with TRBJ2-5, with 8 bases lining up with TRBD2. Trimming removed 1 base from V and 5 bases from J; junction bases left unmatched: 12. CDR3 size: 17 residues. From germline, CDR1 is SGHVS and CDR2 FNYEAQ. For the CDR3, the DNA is TGTGCCAGCAGCTTAGATAGCCCAGCGGGAGTGGATGAGACCCAGTACTTC. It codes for CASSLDSPAGVDETQYF.

In DNA, the CDR3 is TGTGCCAGCAGCCAAGAGGGGGGAGGAGGCTATGGCTACACCTTC. Its protein is CASSQEGGGGYGYTF. The V and J genes are TRBV14 and TRBJ1-2, with a weak D call TRBD1 (5 bases). In germline, CDR1 is SGHDN, CDR2 FVKESK. Trimming removed 0 bases at V and 4 bases at J, with 12 bases between. The CDR3 sequence is 15 residues long.

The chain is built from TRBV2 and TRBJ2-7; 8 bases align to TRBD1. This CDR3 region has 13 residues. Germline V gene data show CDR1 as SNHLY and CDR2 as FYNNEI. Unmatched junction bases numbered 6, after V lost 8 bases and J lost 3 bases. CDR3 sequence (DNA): TGTGCCAGCCGGGACAGGCCTTACTACGAGCAGTACTTC. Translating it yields CASRDRPYYEQYF.

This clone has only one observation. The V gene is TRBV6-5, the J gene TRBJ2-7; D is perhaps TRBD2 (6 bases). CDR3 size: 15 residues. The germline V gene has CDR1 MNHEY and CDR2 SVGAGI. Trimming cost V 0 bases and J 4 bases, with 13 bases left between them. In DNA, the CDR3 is TGTGCCAGCAGTTACTCCACGGGAGTGGGGTACGAGCAGTACTTC. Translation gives CASSYSTGVGYEQYF.

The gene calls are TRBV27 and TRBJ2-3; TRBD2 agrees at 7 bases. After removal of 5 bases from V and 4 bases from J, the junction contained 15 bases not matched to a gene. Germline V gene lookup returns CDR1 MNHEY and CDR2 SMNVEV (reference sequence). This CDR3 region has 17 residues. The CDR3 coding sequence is TGTGCCAGCAGTCAACCCCGACTAGCCGCCGAGGCAGATACGCAGTATTTT. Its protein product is CASSQPRLAAEADTQYF.